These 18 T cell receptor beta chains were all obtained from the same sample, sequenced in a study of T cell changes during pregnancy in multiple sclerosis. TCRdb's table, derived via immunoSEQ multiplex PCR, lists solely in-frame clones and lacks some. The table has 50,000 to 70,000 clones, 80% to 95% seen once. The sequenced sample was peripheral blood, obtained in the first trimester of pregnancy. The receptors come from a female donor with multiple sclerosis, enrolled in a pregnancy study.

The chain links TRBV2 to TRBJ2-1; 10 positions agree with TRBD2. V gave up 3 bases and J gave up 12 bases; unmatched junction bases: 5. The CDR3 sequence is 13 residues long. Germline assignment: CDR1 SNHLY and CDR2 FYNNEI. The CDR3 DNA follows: TGTGCCAGCAGTGACTCCAGCGGGGGGGGGCAGTTCTTC. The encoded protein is CASSDSSGGGQFF.

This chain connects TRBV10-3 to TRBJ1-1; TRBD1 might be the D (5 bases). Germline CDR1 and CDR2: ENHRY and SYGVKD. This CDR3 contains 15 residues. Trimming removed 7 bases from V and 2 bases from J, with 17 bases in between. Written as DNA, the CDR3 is TGTGCCATCAAAGGGGCAGAACTTCCTAACACTGAAGCTTTCTTT. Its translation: CAIKGAELPNTEAFF.

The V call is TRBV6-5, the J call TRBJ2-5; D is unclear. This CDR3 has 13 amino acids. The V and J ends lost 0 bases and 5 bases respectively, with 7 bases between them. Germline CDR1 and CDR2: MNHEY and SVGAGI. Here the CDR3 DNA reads TGTGCCAGCAGTTACTCGACGCGGGAGACCCAGTACTTC. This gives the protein CASSYSTRETQYF.

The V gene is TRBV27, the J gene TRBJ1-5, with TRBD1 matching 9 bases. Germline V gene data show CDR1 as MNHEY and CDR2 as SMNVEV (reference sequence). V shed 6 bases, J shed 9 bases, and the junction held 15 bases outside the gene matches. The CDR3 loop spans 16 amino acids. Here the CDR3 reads CASRLQGQGRRGPQHF. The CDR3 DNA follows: TGTGCCAGCAGGCTACAGGGACAGGGTCGAAGGGGGCCCCAGCATTTT.

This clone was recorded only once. CDR3 sequence reads: CASIPRGDSSSTGELFF. The CDR3 coding sequence is TGTGCCAGTATTCCCAGAGGGGACTCCTCCTCGACCGGGGAGCTGTTTTTT. The chain combines TRBV19 with TRBJ2-2; D may be TRBD2 (6 bases). The CDR3 runs 17 residues. CDR1 and CDR2 from the germline V gene are LNHDA and SQIVND (reference sequence). V shed 7 bases and J shed 5 bases, with 23 bases lying between them.

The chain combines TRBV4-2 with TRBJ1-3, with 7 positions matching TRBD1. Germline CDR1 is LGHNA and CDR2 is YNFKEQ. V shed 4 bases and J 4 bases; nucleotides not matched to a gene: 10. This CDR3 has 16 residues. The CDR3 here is CASSRTGTVEGNTIYF. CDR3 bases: TGTGCCAGCAGCCGCACCGGGACAGTAGAAGGAAACACCATATATTTT.

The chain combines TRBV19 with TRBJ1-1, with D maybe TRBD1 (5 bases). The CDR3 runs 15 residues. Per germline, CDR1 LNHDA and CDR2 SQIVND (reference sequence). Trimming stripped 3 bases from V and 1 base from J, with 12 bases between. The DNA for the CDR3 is TGTGCCAGTAGTATCGGGGGATGGAGGAACACTGAAGCTTTCTTT. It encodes CASSIGGWRNTEAFF.

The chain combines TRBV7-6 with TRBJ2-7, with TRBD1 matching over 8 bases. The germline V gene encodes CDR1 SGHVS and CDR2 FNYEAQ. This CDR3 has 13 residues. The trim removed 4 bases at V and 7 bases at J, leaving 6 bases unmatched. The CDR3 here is CASSSRGLIEQYF. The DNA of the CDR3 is TGTGCCAGCAGCTCCAGGGGGCTGATTGAGCAGTACTTC.

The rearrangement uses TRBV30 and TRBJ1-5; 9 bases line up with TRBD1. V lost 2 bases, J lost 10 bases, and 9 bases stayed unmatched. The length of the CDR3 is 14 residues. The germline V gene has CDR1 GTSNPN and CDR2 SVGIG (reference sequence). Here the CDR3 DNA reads TGTGCCTGGAGTCCTTTACAGGGGGCACTCCCCCAGCATTTT. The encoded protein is CAWSPLQGALPQHF.

This CDR3 is CASSGTGVEPQHF. The CDR3 nucleotides are TGTGCCAGCAGTGGGACAGGGGTCGAGCCCCAGCATTTT. V and J are TRBV6-6 and TRBJ1-5; the match to TRBD1 covers 10 bases. This CDR3 region has 13 residues. Germline V gene sequence: CDR1 MNHNY, CDR2 SVGAGI (reference sequence). Trimming at V came to 5 bases and at J to 8 bases, leaving 3 bases not matched to a gene.

CDR3 DNA: TGCGCCAGCAGCTTGTCTACAGGGGGCATCTCCAACTATGGCTACACCTTC. Encoded protein: CASSLSTGGISNYGYTF. The rearrangement uses TRBV5-1 and TRBJ1-2, with 9 bases identical to TRBD1. This CDR3 comprises 17 residues. The ends lost 1 base at V and 2 bases at J; junction bases unmatched: 9. Germline CDR1 and CDR2: SGHRS and YFSETQ.

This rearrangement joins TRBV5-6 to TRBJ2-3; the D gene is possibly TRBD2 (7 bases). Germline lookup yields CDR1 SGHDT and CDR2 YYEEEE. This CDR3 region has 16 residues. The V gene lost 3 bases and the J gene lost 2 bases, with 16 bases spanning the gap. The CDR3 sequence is CASSSAAGANTDTQYF. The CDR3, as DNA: TGTGCCAGCAGCTCCGCTGCGGGGGCCAACACAGATACGCAGTATTTT.

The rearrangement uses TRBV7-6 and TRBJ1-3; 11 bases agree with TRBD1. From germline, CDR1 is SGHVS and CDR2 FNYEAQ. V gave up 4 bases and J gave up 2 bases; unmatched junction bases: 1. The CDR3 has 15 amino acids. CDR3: CASSSDRGPGNTIYF. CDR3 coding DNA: TGTGCCAGCAGCTCGGACAGGGGGCCTGGAAACACCATATATTTT.

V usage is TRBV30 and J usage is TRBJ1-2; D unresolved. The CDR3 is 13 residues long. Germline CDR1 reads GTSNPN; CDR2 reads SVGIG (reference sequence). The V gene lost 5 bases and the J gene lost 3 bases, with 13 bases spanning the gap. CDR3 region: CAWGKGDDYGYTF. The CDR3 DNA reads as TGTGCCTGGGGAAAGGGAGATGACTATGGCTACACCTTC.

For the CDR3, the DNA is TGTGCCAGCAGTCCCACAGCCGGGGGGGCCGTCTACGAGCAGTACTTC. Translation: CASSPTAGGAVYEQYF. The chain couples TRBV5-4 to TRBJ2-7; 8 bases are a match to TRBD2. The CDR3 runs to 16 residues. The germline V gene encodes CDR1 SGHNT and CDR2 YYREEE (reference sequence). The ends lost 5 bases at V and 3 bases at J; junction bases unmatched: 13.

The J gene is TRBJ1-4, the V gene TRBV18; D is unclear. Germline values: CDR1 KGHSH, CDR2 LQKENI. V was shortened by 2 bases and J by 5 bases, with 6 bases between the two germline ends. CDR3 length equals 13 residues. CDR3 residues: CASSPSQNEKLFF. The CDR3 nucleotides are TGTGCCAGCTCACCATCACAGAATGAAAAACTGTTTTTT.

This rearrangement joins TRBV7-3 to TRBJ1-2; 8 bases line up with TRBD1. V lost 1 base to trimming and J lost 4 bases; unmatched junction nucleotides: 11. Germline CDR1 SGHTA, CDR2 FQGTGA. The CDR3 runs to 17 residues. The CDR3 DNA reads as TGTGCCAGCAGCTTAATTAGGGGGGACAGGACCGGCTATGGCTACACCTTC. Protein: CASSLIRGDRTGYGYTF.

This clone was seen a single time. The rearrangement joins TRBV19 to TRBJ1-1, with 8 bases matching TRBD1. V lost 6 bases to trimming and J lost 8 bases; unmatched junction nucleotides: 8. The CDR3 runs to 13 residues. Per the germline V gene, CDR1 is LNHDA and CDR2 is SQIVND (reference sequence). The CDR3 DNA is TGTGCCAGTAGCCGGACAGGGACCTTCGAAGCTTTCTTT. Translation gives CASSRTGTFEAFF.